The rows below give T cell receptor beta chains drawn from one sample of a study of blood T cell repertoires in COVID-19. Generated by immunoSEQ multiplex PCR, the TCRdb table keeps only in-frame clones and is missing some. Of 150,000 to 200,000 clones in the sample, 85% to 90% were seen once. Sequencing was carried out using peripheral blood. These receptors came from a man aged 40-49 years with active or convalescent COVID-19. Both conserved end residues are part of each CDR3. The D gene is left open where the match is weak. Clone size is not always given. Where it is, it says once, few, many or a class for expanded clones.

clone_size | j_call | v_call | cdr3_length | d_call | cdr3_nt | cdr3_aa
- | TRBJ2-3 | TRBV21-1 | 17 | - | TGTGCCAGCAGCAAAGAAGGTGGCGACTCCGACACAGATACGCAGTATTTT | CASSKEGGDSDTDTQYF
- | TRBJ2-5 | TRBV7-6 | 16 | TRBD2 | TGTGCCAGCAGCCACACTAGCGGGGGGGCCGGGGAGACCCAGTACTTC | CASSHTSGGAGETQYF
- | TRBJ2-2 | TRBV5-1 | 19 | TRBD2 | TGCGCCAGCAGCTTGCCAGCGGGAGATGCCCATGCGAACACCGGGGAGCTGTTTTTT | CASSLPAGDAHANTGELFF
- | TRBJ2-5 | TRBV6-2/TRBV6-3 | 14 | TRBD2 | TGTGCCAGCAGCCCGAGACTCGGGGGGGAGACCCAGTACTTC | CASSPRLGGETQYF
- | TRBJ2-6 | TRBV15 | 17 | TRBD1 | TGTGCCACCAGCAGGGACAGGGGTCAAGGTGGGGCCAACGTCCTGACTTTC | CATSRDRGQGGANVLTF
once | TRBJ2-7 | TRBV6-5 | 14 | TRBD1 | TGTGCCAGCAGTTACTCGGGACAGTCCTACGAGCAGTACTTC | CASSYSGQSYEQYF
- | TRBJ1-5 | TRBV20-1 | 12 | - | TGCAGTGCTAGTAATACAGATCAGCCCCAGCATTTT | CSASNTDQPQHF
- | TRBJ1-2 | TRBV4-2 | 15 | - | TGTGCCAGCAGCCAAGATCTTTCTCTTCCCTATGGCTACACCTTC | CASSQDLSLPYGYTF
- | TRBJ1-4 | TRBV30 | 11 | - | TGTGCCTGGCTCGAAGGAGGGAAACTGTTTTTT | CAWLEGGKLFF
- | TRBJ1-1 | TRBV18 | 13 | - | TGTGCCAGCTCACCATCTGGGGGGACTGAAGCTTTCTTT | CASSPSGGTEAFF
- | TRBJ1-4 | TRBV7-8 | 14 | - | TGTGCCAGCAGACCCGACATTCGGGGTGAAAAACTGTTTTTT | CASRPDIRGEKLFF
- | TRBJ2-6 | TRBV19 | 15 | - | TGTGCCAGTAGCCTTTACGGGGCTGGGGCCAACGTCCTGACTTTC | CASSLYGAGANVLTF
- | TRBJ1-1 | TRBV5-8 | 14 | TRBD1 | TGTGCCAGCAGCTTCCTGGGGGACAGAGGGGAGGCTTTCTTT | CASSFLGDRGEAFF
few | TRBJ2-2 | TRBV19 | 14 | - | TGTGCCAGTAGTATAAACAGCAACACCGGGGAGCTGTTTTTT | CASSINSNTGELFF
- | TRBJ2-5 | TRBV24-1 | 15 | TRBD2 | TGTGCCACCGGGATCCGGGACTATATGGGAGAGACCCAGTACTTC | CATGIRDYMGETQYF
- | TRBJ1-2 | TRBV19 | 11 | - | TGTGCCAGTAGCCCAGGCTATGGCTACACCTTC | CASSPGYGYTF
- | TRBJ1-4 | TRBV6-5 | 13 | - | TGTGCCAGCACCCCCAGGGATAATGAAAAACTGTTTTTT | CASTPRDNEKLFF
- | TRBJ2-1 | TRBV15 | 17 | TRBD2 | TGTGCCACCAGCAGAGATTCTAGCGGGGGGTATACGGGTTTCCAGTTCTTC | CATSRDSSGGYTGFQFF
- | TRBJ1-1 | TRBV7-2 | 15 | - | TGTGCCAGCAGCCCGCCCCCTGGGCTACCTTACGAAGCTTTCTTT | CASSPPPGLPYEAFF
- | TRBJ2-7 | TRBV5-4 | 14 | - | TGTGCCAGCAGCCCGGGGGTGGGGGATTACGAGCAGTACTTC | CASSPGVGDYEQYF
- | TRBJ1-1 | TRBV12-5 | 15 | - | TGTGCTAGTGGTTTGGTAGCCCTCCGAGGGACTGAAGCTTTCTTT | CASGLVALRGTEAFF
- | TRBJ1-2 | TRBV19 | 15 | TRBD1 | TGTGCCAGTAGTACGGAGACAGGGGGCTTTGGCGGCTACACCTTC | CASSTETGGFGGYTF
- | TRBJ1-5 | TRBV18 | 14 | - | TGTGCCAGCTCACCGTTCCAGGACTATCAGCCCCAGCATTTT | CASSPFQDYQPQHF
- | TRBJ1-6 | TRBV6-5 | 16 | - | TGTGCCAGCAGTTACTTGGCGGGACCCAATAATTCACCCCTCCACTTT | CASSYLAGPNNSPLHF
once | TRBJ2-3 | TRBV5-1 | 17 | - | TGCGCCAGCAGCTTGGCGGGGGGCCCCCTAAAAACAGATACGCAGTATTTT | CASSLAGGPLKTDTQYF
- | TRBJ1-5 | TRBV27 | 14 | TRBD1 | TGTGCCAGCAGTTTCAGGGGGCTGAATCAGCCCCAGCATTTT | CASSFRGLNQPQHF